This TCR beta chain was recovered during a study of T cells and Merkel cell carcinoma outcomes (dated by TCRdb to 2020 to 2022). General notes on the study: The study looked at whether the tumor T-cell repertoire and T-cell density could predict clinical outcome in patients with Merkel cell carcinoma. Beyond this particular receptor, the publication reports: Clinical outcomes in Merkel cell carcinoma patients were reported to be predicted by T-cell repertoire features combined with T-cell density.

Comments on this clone: This clone's antigen is unknown. One base away there is no much larger clone; base qualities are not given.

The method was the immunoSEQ multiplex PCR assay. TCRdb took this table from immuneACCESS and kept in-frame rearrangements with V and J called. Such tables lack part of the clones; where checked against another copy, unresolved V genes explain under half of the gap, and the rest is unexplained. The sample table lists some 19,000 clones, roughly 80% of them with a count of one. In total, the top ten clones hold 3% to 3.5% of the sample. Samples came from patients with Merkel cell carcinoma. This sequence originates from a human donor with Merkel cell carcinoma. Sequenced: tumor tissue from Merkel cell carcinoma.

The nucleotide sequence is TGTGCCAGCAGTCTAGGGTTTTACCCCTACAATGAGCAGTTCTTC. It translates to CASSLGFYPYNEQFF. Here the chain combines TRBV6-5 and TRBJ2-1, with no D gene named confidently. V and J lose 5 bases and 2 bases, and a span of 13 bases separates them. The CDR3, cysteine through phenylalanine, is 15 amino acids long. Only CDR3 DNA is held: 45 bases, read in frame from base 1. As encoded in the germline V gene, CDR1 is MNHEY while CDR2 is SVGAGI.